Here is one T cell receptor beta chain with its context. Its antigen remains unidentified. The data originate from a study of T cell responses to AZD1222 COVID-19 vaccine. Regarding the study as a whole: Baseline antibody screening turned up just a handful of seropositive AZD1222 recipients. Epitopes outside B.1.351 and B.1.1.7 mutated regions reportedly drew nearly half of spike TCRs. After the peak T cell response, and only then, were repertoires sampled. The breadth and depth of Spike-specific TCRs increased once two AZD1222 doses had been given.

Germline V CDR1 and CDR2: LGHDT, YNNKEL (reference sequence). Trimming removed 5 bases at V and 3 bases at J, with 5 bases between. CDR3 length equals 11 residues. Repertoires were generated with immunoSEQ multiplex PCR, while TCRdb's copy carries only in-frame clones and drops some. The table records more than 70,000 clones, 70% to 90% of them present only once. The starting material was peripheral blood, obtained on day 0 of AZD1222 vaccination. This clonotype was sampled from an adult in good health. The rearrangement joins TRBV3-1 (or the pseudogene TRBV3-2) to TRBJ2-7; no clear D gene. This chain's CDR3 is CASSGFYEQYF. In DNA, the CDR3 is TGTGCCAGCAGCGGATTCTACGAGCAGTACTTC.